This T cell receptor beta chain was profiled in a study of T cell repertoires in cytomegalovirus infection. Study summary: Carrying CMV and the relevant HLA type showed in public TCR beta signatures.

The CDR3 extends over 12 amino acids. V lost 4 bases and J 6 bases, leaving 7 bases between the germline ends. With respect to this clonotype: Antigen specificity is unknown.

TCRdb fed the reads into MiXCR, producing one record per CDR3 protein. The sample carries about 740,000 distinct CDR3 sequences, approximately 33% recorded once. The chain carries TRBV12-3 or TRBV12-4 and TRBJ2-1; D remains unclear. The sequenced sample was cultured PBMCs, obtained from culture after CMV antigen stimulation. This clonotype was obtained from a human donor in good health (CMV status not recorded). Some clones in this sample may be carry-over from other donors' samples. The CDR3 coding sequence is TGTGCCAGCAGTTGGCAGTGCAATGAGCAGTTCTTC. Its protein product is CASSWQCNEQFF.